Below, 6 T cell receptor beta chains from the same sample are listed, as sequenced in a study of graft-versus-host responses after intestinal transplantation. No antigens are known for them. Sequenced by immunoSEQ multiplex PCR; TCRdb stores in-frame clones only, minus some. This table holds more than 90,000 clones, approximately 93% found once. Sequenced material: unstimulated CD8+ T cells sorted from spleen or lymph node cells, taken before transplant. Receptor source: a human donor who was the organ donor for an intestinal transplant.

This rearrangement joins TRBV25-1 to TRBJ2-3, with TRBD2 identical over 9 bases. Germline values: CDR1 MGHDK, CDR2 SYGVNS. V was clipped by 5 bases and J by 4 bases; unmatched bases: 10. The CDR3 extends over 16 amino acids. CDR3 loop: CASSPLVAGVSDTQYF. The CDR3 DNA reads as TGTGCCAGCAGTCCCCTGGTAGCGGGAGTATCAGATACGCAGTATTTT.

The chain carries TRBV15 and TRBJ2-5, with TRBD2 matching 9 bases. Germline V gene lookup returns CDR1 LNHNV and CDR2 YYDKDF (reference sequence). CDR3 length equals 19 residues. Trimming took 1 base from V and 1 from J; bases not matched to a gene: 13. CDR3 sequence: CATSRAWGYLAGFQETQYF. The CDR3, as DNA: TGTGCCACCAGCAGAGCCTGGGGATACCTAGCGGGGTTCCAAGAGACCCAGTACTTC.

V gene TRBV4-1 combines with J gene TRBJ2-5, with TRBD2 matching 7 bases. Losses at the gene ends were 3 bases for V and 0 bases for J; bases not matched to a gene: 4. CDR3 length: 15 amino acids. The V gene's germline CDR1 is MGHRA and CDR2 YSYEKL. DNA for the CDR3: TGCGCCAGCAGCCAGTCTCTAGCGGACCAAGAGACCCAGTACTTC. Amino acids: CASSQSLADQETQYF.

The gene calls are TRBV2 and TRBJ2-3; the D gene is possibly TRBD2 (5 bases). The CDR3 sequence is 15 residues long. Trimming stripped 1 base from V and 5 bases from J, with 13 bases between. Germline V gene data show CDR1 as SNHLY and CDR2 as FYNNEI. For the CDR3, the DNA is TGTGCCAGCAGTGAAGATCAGAGGGAATTAGATACGCAGTATTTT. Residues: CASSEDQRELDTQYF. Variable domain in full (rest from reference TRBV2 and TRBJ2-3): EPEVTQTPSHQVTQMGQEVILRCVPISNHLYFYWYRQILGQKVEFLVSFYNNEISEKSEIFDDQFSVERPDGSNFTLKIRSTKLEDSAMYFCASSEDQRELDTQYFGPGTRLTVL.

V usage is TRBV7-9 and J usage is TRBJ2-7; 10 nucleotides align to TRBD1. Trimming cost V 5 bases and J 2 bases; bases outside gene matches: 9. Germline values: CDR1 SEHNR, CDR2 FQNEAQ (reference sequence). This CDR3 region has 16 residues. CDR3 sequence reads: CASSPAGQGGPYEQYF. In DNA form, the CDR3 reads TGTGCCAGCAGCCCGGCCGGACAGGGGGGCCCCTACGAGCAGTACTTC.

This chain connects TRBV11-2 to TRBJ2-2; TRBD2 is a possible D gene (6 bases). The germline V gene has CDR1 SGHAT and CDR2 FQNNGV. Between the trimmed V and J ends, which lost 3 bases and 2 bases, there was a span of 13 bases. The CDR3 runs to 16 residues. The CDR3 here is CASSFEKGLNTGELFF. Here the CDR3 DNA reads TGTGCCAGCAGCTTTGAAAAGGGACTTAACACCGGGGAGCTGTTTTTT.